This T cell receptor beta chain was found in a study of regulatory T cells in long-lasting Graves disease. This clonotype was detected many times. The target antigen is unknown. Relying on iRepertoire HTBI primers and Arm-PCR of CDR3 regions, the team built TCR beta libraries. In TCRdb, the multiplex PCR reads were re-called with MiXCR into one record per CDR3 protein. The sample consists of around 470,000 distinct CDR3 sequences, 14% of them appearing once. The length of the CDR3 is 15 residues. Germline lookup yields CDR1 SGHAT and CDR2 FQDESV (reference sequence). Trimming took off 5 bases at V and 4 bases at J, with 15 bases between the two ends. General study points: Relative to newly diagnosed Graves' patients, persistent ones had lower TCR diversity. The study found TRBV28, TRBJ1-2 and TRBJ2-5 favored in persistent disease.

The time point: newly diagnosed GD, antithyroid drugs for less than 3 months. Construction of the TCR library relied on RNA isolated from PBMCs. This same sample was also part of a study on T cells in Graves' hyperthyroidism and ophthalmopathy. That study reports: HTBI primers were the set used in a first-round RT-PCR of the TCR CDR3.

Sequences were derived from peripheral blood mononuclear cells (PBMCs), sampled at new diagnosis, from a patient treated with antithyroid drugs. V usage is TRBV11-1 and J usage is TRBJ2-4; perhaps D is TRBD1 or TRBD2 (6 bases each). The sequence was collected from a woman aged 45-65 years with Graves disease. The CDR3 nucleotides are TGTGCCAGCAGCGGCGGGACAAGCGTTAAAAACATTCAGTACTTC. Its protein product is CASSGGTSVKNIQYF.